The T cell receptor beta chain under discussion was sequenced for a study of sequential checkpoint blockade in melanoma (dated by TCRdb to about 2019). Regarding the study in general: In a 1:1 randomization, patients received either first-line nivolumab then ipilimumab (arm A) or ipilimumab then nivolumab (arm B). Both trial sequences were followed by maintenance nivolumab.

The treatment or condition tag for this specimen amounts to: randomized to nivolumab then ipilimumab (arm A) or the reverse (arm B). None of the patients in the trial had previously been given DNA-damaging chemotherapy. A FACS Aria II flow cytometer was used to sort live CD3+CD8+ cells that were negative for CD19 and CD56 from thawed PBMCs. Samples came from patients with melanoma in CheckMate 064, a randomized, open-label phase II trial of sequential checkpoint blockade. Peripheral blood mononuclear cells were collected by leukapheresis, purified with Ficoll-Paque, and frozen in human serum with approximately 9.4% DMSO. Right after sorting, the blood CD3+CD8+ cells were verified to be >95% pure, and DNA extraction followed. At the junction V is shortened by 5 bases and J by 2 bases; bases outside the gene matches: 5. From its cysteine to its phenylalanine, the CDR3 spans 15 amino acids. The retained sequence is limited to the CDR3, 45 bases, with the frame set at the first base. The CDR1 and CDR2 encoded by the germline V gene (reference sequence) are LNHDA and SQIVND.

The research as a whole found: Validation of the response-prediction model combining TCR metrics and mutation burden is needed in larger, independent patient cohorts.

A word on this clone: Its antigen is not yet known. The input lacks base qualities; no much larger clone sits a single base away.

The immunoSEQ Assay was used to immunosequence TCRbeta CDR3 regions from genomic DNA. Prior to high-throughput sequencing, genomic DNA was amplified by bias-controlled multiplex PCR. The paper's data handling went like this. To quantify the absolute abundance of each unique TCRbeta CDR3 region, the sequences were collapsed and filtered. Clonality, defined as 1 minus Pielou's evenness, was calculated using only productive rearrangements. Clones with significantly greater frequencies in on-treatment versus baseline samples were identified using a previously published method. TCRdb mirrors the immuneACCESS table, restricted to in-frame sequences. Some clones are absent from its copies; in checked studies, under half trace to an unresolved V gene, and the reason for the others is unknown. That table furnishes V, J and clone size, whereas the DNA furnished D and trimming. For this sample the table gives under 20,000 clones, of which approximately 80% were detected only once. The ten largest clones take up approximately 30% of the sample.

The rearranged chain carries TRBV19 and TRBJ2-4; TRBD2 fits 8 bases in the junction. The TCR was taken from a human donor with melanoma. The sequences come from CD8+ T cells sorted from blood (inferred from file names), collected from a patient given nivolumab and ipilimumab in sequence. The DNA reads TGTGCCAGTAGTCTCTCGGGGGGGCCCAAAAACATTCAGTACTTC. It is translated as CASSLSGGPKNIQYF.